This T cell receptor (beta chain) came from a study of blood T cell repertoires in COVID-19. Study-level information: The origin of the acute and convalescent COVID-19 samples was the United States, Italy and Spain. From T cells, B-cell-depleted T cells, or PBMCs came the material, which was cDNA or gDNA.

Germline lookup yields CDR1 LGHDT and CDR2 YNNKEL (reference sequence). V was trimmed by 2 bases and J by 2 bases, leaving 6 bases between them. This CDR3 has 13 residues. The authors' processing: From reference gene primer amplification, estimates of nucleated cell counts were derived. TCRdb's table, derived via immunoSEQ multiplex PCR, lists solely in-frame clones and lacks some. V and J calls and clone size are copied from that table; D and trimming were computed from the DNA. The sample contains 300,000 or so clones, about 87% of which appear only once. The sample was peripheral blood. The chain joins TRBV3-1 (or the pseudogene TRBV3-2) to TRBJ1-2; the D gene is possibly TRBD1 (5 bases). The sequence derives from a woman aged 35 to 49 who had recovered from COVID-19. CDR3 DNA sequence: TGTGCCAGCAGCCAACAGGGAAACTATGGCTACACCTTC. It codes for CASSQQGNYGYTF.